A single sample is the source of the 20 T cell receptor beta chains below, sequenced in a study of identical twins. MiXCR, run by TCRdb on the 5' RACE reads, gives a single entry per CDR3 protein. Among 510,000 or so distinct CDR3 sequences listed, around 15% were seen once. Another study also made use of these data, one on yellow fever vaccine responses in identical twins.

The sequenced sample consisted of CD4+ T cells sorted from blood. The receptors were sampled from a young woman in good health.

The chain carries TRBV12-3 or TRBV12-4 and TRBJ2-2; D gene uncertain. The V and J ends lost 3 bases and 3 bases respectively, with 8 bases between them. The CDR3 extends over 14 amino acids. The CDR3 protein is CASSLPRDTGELFF. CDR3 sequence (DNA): TGTGCCAGCAGTTTGCCTAGGGACACCGGGGAGCTGTTTTTT.

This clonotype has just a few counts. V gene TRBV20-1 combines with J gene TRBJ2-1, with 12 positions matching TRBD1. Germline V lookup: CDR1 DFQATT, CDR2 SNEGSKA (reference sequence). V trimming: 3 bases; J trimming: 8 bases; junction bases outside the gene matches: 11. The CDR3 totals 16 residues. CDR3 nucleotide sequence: TGCAGTGCTAGCTCAAACCGGGACAGGGGGCTCCATGAGCAGTTCTTC. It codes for CSASSNRDRGLHEQFF.

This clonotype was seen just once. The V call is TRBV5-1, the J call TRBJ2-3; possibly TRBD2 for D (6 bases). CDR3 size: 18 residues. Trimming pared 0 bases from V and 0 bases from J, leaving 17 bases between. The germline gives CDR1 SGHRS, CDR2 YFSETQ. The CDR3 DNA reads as TGCGCCAGCAGCTTGGCTTTTAGCGGCTCGGTTAGCACAGATACGCAGTATTTT. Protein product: CASSLAFSGSVSTDTQYF.

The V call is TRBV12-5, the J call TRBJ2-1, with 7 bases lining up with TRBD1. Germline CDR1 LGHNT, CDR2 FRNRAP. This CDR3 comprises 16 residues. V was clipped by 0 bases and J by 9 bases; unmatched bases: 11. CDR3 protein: CASGLVWDSRTVEQFF. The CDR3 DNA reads TGTGCTAGTGGTTTGGTCTGGGACAGCCGGACGGTTGAGCAGTTCTTC.

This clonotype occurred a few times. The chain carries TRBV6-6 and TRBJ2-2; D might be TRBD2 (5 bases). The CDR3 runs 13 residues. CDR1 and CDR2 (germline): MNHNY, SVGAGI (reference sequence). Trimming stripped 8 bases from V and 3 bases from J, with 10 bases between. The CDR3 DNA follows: TGTGCCAGCCGGGGTTGGGACACCGGGGAGCTGTTTTTT. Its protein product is CASRGWDTGELFF.

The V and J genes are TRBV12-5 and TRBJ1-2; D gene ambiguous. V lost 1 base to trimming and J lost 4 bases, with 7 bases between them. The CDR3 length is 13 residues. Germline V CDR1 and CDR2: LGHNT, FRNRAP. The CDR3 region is CASGLDTVYGYTF. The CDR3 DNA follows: TGTGCTAGTGGTTTGGACACAGTCTATGGCTACACCTTC.

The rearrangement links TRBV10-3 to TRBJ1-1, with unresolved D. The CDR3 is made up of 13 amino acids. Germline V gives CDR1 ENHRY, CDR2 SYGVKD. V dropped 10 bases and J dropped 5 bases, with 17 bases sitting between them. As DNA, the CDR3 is TGTGCCACGGGTTATGAGGGAAAAACTGAAGCTTTCTTT. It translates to CATGYEGKTEAFF.

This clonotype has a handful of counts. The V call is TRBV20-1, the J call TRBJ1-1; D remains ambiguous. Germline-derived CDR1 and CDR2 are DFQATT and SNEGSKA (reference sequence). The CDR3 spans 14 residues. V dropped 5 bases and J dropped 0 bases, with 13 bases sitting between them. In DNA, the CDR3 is TGCAGTGCTCCGCTGCAGGCCATGAACACTGAAGCTTTCTTT. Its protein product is CSAPLQAMNTEAFF.

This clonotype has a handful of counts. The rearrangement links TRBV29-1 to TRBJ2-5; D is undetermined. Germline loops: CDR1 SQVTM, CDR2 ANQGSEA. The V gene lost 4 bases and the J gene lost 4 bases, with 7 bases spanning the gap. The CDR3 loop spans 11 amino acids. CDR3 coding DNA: TGCAGCGTTGGTGGCAGAGAGACCCAGTACTTC. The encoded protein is CSVGGRETQYF.

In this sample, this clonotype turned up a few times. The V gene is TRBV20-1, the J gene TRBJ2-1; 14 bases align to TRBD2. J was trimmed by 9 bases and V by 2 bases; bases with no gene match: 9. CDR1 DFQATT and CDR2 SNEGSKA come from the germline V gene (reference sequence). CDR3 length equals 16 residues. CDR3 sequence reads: CSARMGGTSGRGEQFF. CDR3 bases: TGCAGTGCTAGAATGGGTGGGACTAGCGGGAGAGGTGAGCAGTTCTTC.

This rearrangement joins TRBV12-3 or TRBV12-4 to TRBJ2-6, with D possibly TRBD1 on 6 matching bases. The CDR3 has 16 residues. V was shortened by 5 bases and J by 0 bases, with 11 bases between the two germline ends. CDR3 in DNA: TGTGCCAGCAGTCGGACAGAGCCCTCTGGGGCCAACGTCCTGACTTTC. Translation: CASSRTEPSGANVLTF.

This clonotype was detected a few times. The CDR3 coding sequence is TGCAGTGCCAAAACTATCCCAGGGGAAGGGGGCAAGAGTACGCAGTATTTT. Its protein product is CSAKTIPGEGGKSTQYF. The chain couples TRBV20-1 to TRBJ2-3; 7 bases map to TRBD1. The V gene's germline CDR1 is DFQATT and CDR2 SNEGSKA (reference sequence). The CDR3 length is 17 residues. J lost 8 bases, V lost 6 bases, and 23 bases had no gene match.

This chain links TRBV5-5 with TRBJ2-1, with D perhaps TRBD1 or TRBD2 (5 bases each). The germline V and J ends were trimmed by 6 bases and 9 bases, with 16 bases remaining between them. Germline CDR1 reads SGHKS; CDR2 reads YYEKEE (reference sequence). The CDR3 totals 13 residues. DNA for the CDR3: TGTGCCAGCATCAGGGACCGACTCGGTGAGCAGTTCTTC. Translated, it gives CASIRDRLGEQFF.

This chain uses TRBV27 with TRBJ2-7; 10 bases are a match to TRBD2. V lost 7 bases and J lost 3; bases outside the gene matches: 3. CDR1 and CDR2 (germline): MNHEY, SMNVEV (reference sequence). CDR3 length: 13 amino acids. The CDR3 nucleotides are TGTGCCAGCACCAAGCGGGAGGGCTACGAGCAGTACTTC. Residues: CASTKREGYEQYF.

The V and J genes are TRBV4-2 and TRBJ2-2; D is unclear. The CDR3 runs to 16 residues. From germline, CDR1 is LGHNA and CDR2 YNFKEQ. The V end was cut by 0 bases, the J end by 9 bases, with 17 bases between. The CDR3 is CASSQDDEDVRRELFF. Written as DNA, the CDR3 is TGTGCCAGCAGCCAAGATGATGAGGACGTTCGACGGGAGCTGTTTTTT.

CDR3 loop: CSAREGLAASYEQYF. The CDR3 nucleotides are TGCAGTGCTAGAGAGGGTCTAGCGGCCTCCTACGAGCAGTACTTC. V gene TRBV20-1 combines with J gene TRBJ2-7; 7 bases align to TRBD2. The germline gives CDR1 DFQATT, CDR2 SNEGSKA (reference sequence). The CDR3 consists of 15 residues. V lost 0 bases and J lost 0; bases outside the gene matches: 5.

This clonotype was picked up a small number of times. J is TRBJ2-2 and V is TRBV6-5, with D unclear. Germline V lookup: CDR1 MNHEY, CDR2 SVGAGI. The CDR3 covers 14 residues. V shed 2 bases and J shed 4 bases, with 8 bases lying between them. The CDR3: CASSYNARTGELFF. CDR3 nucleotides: TGTGCCAGCAGTTACAACGCTCGCACCGGGGAGCTGTTTTTT.

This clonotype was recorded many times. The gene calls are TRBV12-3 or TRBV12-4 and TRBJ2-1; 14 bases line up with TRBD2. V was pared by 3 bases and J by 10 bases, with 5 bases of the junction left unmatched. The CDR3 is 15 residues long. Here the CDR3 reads CASSLTSGRVGEQFF. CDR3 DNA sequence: TGTGCCAGCAGTTTGACTAGCGGGAGGGTTGGGGAGCAGTTCTTC.

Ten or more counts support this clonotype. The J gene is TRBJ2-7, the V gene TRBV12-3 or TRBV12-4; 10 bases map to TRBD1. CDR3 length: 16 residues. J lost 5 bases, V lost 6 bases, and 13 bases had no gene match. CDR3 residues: CASRGFWDRGPHEQYF. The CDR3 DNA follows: TGTGCCAGCAGGGGATTCTGGGACAGGGGTCCCCACGAGCAGTACTTC.

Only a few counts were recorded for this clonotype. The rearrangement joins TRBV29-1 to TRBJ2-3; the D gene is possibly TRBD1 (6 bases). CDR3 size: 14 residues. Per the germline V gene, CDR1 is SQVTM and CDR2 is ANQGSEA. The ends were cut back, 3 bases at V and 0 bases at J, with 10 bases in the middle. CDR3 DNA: TGCAGCGTTGACACAGGGCCTAGCACAGATACGCAGTATTTT. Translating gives CSVDTGPSTDTQYF.